This T cell receptor beta chain is from a study of T cell responses to AZD1222 COVID-19 vaccine. Findings of the study overall: Targets within unmutated variant regions were reportedly found for nearly half of spike-specific TCRs. The study found Spike-specific TCR breadth and depth rose after two AZD1222 doses.

This clone was counted once. What it recognizes is unknown. V lost 0 bases to trimming and J lost 9 bases; unmatched junction nucleotides: 4. The CDR3 is 13 amino acids. CDR1 KGHDR and CDR2 SFDVKD come from the germline V gene. Some clones are missing from TCRdb's copy, which holds only in-frame ones; the method was immunoSEQ multiplex PCR. The repertoire holds tens of thousands of clones, with roughly 90% as singletons. Both about-4-week and about-12-week second-dose recipients were combined. The rearrangement uses TRBV24-1 and TRBJ2-7, with 7 bases lining up with TRBD2. This TCR came from an adult who received the AZD1222 COVID-19 vaccine. Sequencing was performed on peripheral blood, taken 28 days after the second AZD1222 dose. CDR3 region: CATSDLQGGWQYF. CDR3 in DNA: TGTGCCACCAGTGATTTGCAGGGAGGGTGGCAGTACTTC.